Given below is one T cell receptor beta chain in context. This clonotype was detected many times. Its antigen is not yet known. No clone much larger than this one lies a single base away; base qualities are absent. This specimen belongs to a study of T-cell memory formation after mild COVID-19 (dated by TCRdb to the early 2020s). As for the study more broadly: TCR sequence clusters from the two donors were found to be largely donor specific. T-cell clones expanding and contracting after mild COVID-19 in a couple of donors were tracked by longitudinal TCRalpha and TCRbeta repertoire sequencing. The cohort was made up of two young adult volunteers, one female and one male, who were previously healthy.

General study outcomes and caveats: The second-wave clones that peaked on day 37 were not confirmed to be SARS-CoV-2 specific. The detection of some responding clones in pre-infection memory suggests that pre-existing cross-reactive memory T cells joined the SARS-CoV-2 response. The study included only two mild cases, and larger cohorts that include severe cases with pre-infection samples were judged to be necessary. Contracting CD4+ clones turned up mainly in the CM and EM memory subsets, whereas EMRA was where CD8+ clones were enriched. From day 15 to 85, contracting clones showed balanced CD4/CD8 phenotypes, whereas a second wave of clones that expanded from day 15 to 37 leaned towards CD4+.

Ficoll-Paque density gradient centrifugation was the method used to isolate PBMCs. The listed sequencing device is Illumina NovaSeq 6000. Using 5'RACE with constant-segment primers, TCRalpha and TCRbeta cDNA libraries were constructed, with sample barcodes and unique molecular identifiers added in the process. Trizol reagent was used to extract RNA from every sample. Libraries were amplified in two PCR steps, with a second sample barcode and Illumina TruSeq adapters added in the second step. The libraries were sequenced on an Illumina NovaSeq using 2 x 150 bp paired-end reads. The authors' pipeline ran thus. With migec v1.2.7, reads were demultiplexed and then collapsed into UMI-guided consensus sequences. Using mixcr v2.1.11, the UMI consensuses were aligned to TRA and TRB V and J templates and assembled into clonotypes. Expanded or contracted clonotypes were those called significant by both edgeR and NoisET, with noise models trained on biological replicates. For edgeR calls, the cutoffs were a false discovery rate-adjusted p below 0.01 and a log2 fold-change threshold of 1. As an exploratory analysis of dynamics, max-normalized trajectories of the 1000 most abundant clonotypes were examined by PCA with hierarchical clustering. Separately sequenced CD4+ and CD8+ repertoires were used to assign the CD4 or CD8 phenotype of responding clones. The public reads were reprocessed in TCRdb via fastp at Q25 and MiXCR, keeping in-frame beta chains. Every distinct CDR3 protein forms one entry, paired with its most common genes and DNA. The V and J calls reflect TCRdb's pipeline rather than the authors' work. The sample contains 190,000 or so distinct CDR3 sequences, roughly a fifth of them found a single time. Clones ranked in the top ten supply 23% of the sample.

Trimming costs V 5 bases and J 3 bases, and their ends lie 10 bases apart. Spanning cysteine to phenylalanine, the CDR3 consists of 13 amino acids. Only the CDR3 DNA is retained, 39 bases long and in frame from the first base. CDR1 and CDR2 (SEHNR, FQNEAQ) derive from the germline V gene (reference sequence). The receptor was derived from an adult woman who had mild COVID-19 (a few samples of this study predate the infection). The sample titles of this study are shuffled in the database, so cell type and time point are left out; the donor was told from shared clones. The sample was PBMCs or a T cell subset sorted from them (not recorded which). This chain joins TRBV7-9 to TRBJ1-1; the D gene assignment is ambiguous. The sequenced DNA is TGTGCCAGCAGCCCGGCCAAAGACACTGAAGCTTTCTTT. Its protein product is CASSPAKDTEAFF.